The 11 T cell receptor beta chains below all came from one sample that was sequenced in a study of PD-1 blockade in classical Hodgkin lymphoma. Libraries were prepared by immunoSEQ multiplex PCR; TCRdb keeps only in-frame clonotypes and omits some of them. The sample consists of about 150,000 clones, approximately 81% of them appearing once. Each patient relapsed following autologous stem cell transplantation, and prior brentuximab vedotin exposure differed. The sequenced sample was peripheral blood mononuclear cells (PBMCs), obtained before the second cycle of nivolumab. These receptors originate from a human donor with classical Hodgkin lymphoma.

This chain joins TRBV9 and TRBJ1-5, with TRBD1 as a possible D gene (6 bases). CDR1 SGDLS and CDR2 YYNGEE come from the germline V gene. The CDR3 sequence is 16 residues long. The V end was cut by 3 bases, the J end by 6 bases, with 19 bases between. The CDR3 DNA follows: TGTGCCAGCAGCGGGGGAACAGGGAGTGTGAGTCAGCCCCAGCATTTT. This gives the protein CASSGGTGSVSQPQHF. Variable domain in full (rest from reference TRBV9 and TRBJ1-5): DSGVTQTPKHLITATGQRVTLRCSPRSGDLSVYWYQQSLDQGLQFLIQYYNGEERAKGNILERFSAQQFPDLHSELNLSSLELGDSALYFCASSGGTGSVSQPQHFGDGTRLSIL.

This clone showed up many times. The V gene is TRBV7-8, the J gene TRBJ1-5; a weak D match, TRBD1 (5 bases). Germline V CDR1 and CDR2: SGHVS, FQNEAQ. The CDR3 is made up of 15 amino acids. Trimming removed 1 base at V and 3 bases at J, with 10 bases between. CDR3 DNA: TGTGCCAGCAGCTTAGTGGGGGGAGTCAATCAGCCCCAGCATTTT. This translates into CASSLVGGVNQPQHF.

The chain couples TRBV7-8 to TRBJ2-1; unclear D gene. Germline CDR1 is SGHVS and CDR2 is FQNEAQ. Trimming took off 2 bases at V and 8 bases at J, with 28 bases between the two ends. The CDR3 sequence is 19 residues long. The CDR3 region has the DNA TGTGCCAGCAGCTTATCCGGACCGACGGGCCGCGGCCTCCGCGATGAGCAGTTCTTC. This translates into CASSLSGPTGRGLRDEQFF.

This clone was counted between two and nine times. The rearrangement links TRBV27 to TRBJ1-2; D might be TRBD1 (5 bases). Per germline, CDR1 MNHEY and CDR2 SMNVEV (reference sequence). Trimming pared 5 bases from V and 0 bases from J, leaving 13 bases between. The CDR3 loop spans 15 amino acids. In DNA form, the CDR3 reads TGTGCCAGCAGTACAGACGTGGGGGCTAACTATGGCTACACCTTC. This gives the protein CASSTDVGANYGYTF.

The chain has TRBV7-7 and TRBJ2-1; TRBD2 aligns across 7 bases. The CDR3 extends over 15 amino acids. Germline assignment: CDR1 SSHAT and CDR2 FNYEAQ (reference sequence). The V gene end was trimmed by 0 bases and the J gene end by 10 bases; junction bases not matched to a gene: 9. The CDR3 region is CASSLAVAVGGEQFF. CDR3 DNA: TGTGCCAGCAGCTTAGCGGTAGCGGTGGGGGGGGAGCAGTTCTTC.

A few counts support this clone. The J gene is TRBJ1-2, the V gene TRBV4-1; 7 positions match TRBD1. The germline V gene encodes CDR1 MGHRA and CDR2 YSYEKL. V lost 0 bases, J lost 5 bases, and 3 bases stayed unmatched. The CDR3 extends over 14 amino acids. The CDR3 spells CASSQEDRAYGYTF. The CDR3 nucleotides read TGCGCCAGCAGCCAAGAAGACAGGGCTTATGGCTACACCTTC.

The sample holds a few counts of this clone. This chain links TRBV5-1 with TRBJ2-1, with 7 bases matching TRBD2. The V gene's germline CDR1 is SGHRS and CDR2 YFSETQ. The CDR3 has 15 residues. J gave up 6 bases and V 4 bases, and 10 bases lay outside the gene matches. The CDR3 bases are TGCGCCAGCAGCCCCCGGACTAGTTTCGGCAATGAGCAGTTCTTC. The encoded protein is CASSPRTSFGNEQFF. The full variable domain, completed using reference TRBV5-1 and TRBJ2-1, is KAGVTQTPRYLIKTRGQQVTLSCSPISGHRSVSWYQQTPGQGLQFLFEYFSETQRNKGNFPGRFSGRQFSNSRSEMNVSTLELGDSALYLCASSPRTSFGNEQFFGPGTRLTVL.

The chain employs TRBV5-1 and TRBJ2-7, with 14 bases that match TRBD2. Germline loops: CDR1 SGHRS, CDR2 YFSETQ. The CDR3 contains 16 residues. J was trimmed by 4 bases and V by 2 bases; bases with no gene match: 5. The CDR3 sequence is CASSFWTSGGSYEQYF. The DNA of the CDR3 is TGCGCCAGCAGCTTTTGGACTAGCGGGGGGAGTTACGAGCAGTACTTC.

V and J are TRBV11-3 and TRBJ2-3; unclear D gene. CDR1 is SGHNT and CDR2 is YENEEA in the germline V gene. Trimming took off 2 bases at V and 8 bases at J, with 8 bases between the two ends. The CDR3 runs to 12 residues. CDR3 protein: CASSLSGPTQYF. The CDR3 DNA follows: TGTGCCAGCAGCTTATCCGGTCCTACGCAGTATTTT. The variable domain in full, with the rest retrieved from reference TRBV11-3 and TRBJ2-3, is EAGVVQSPRYKIIEKKQPVAFWCNPISGHNTLYWYLQNLGQGPELLIRYENEEAVDDSQLPKDRFSAERLKGVDSTLKIQPAELGDSAVYLCASSLSGPTQYFGPGTRLTVL.

The chain employs TRBV20-1 and TRBJ2-7; 7 nucleotides line up with TRBD1. This CDR3 region has 11 residues. The germline CDR1 and CDR2 sequences are DFQATT and SNEGSKA (reference sequence). V was pared by 6 bases and J by 6 bases, with 5 bases of the junction left unmatched. CDR3 bases: TGCAGTGCCAGGGGGTTTGGCGAGCAGTACTTC. Translating it yields CSARGFGEQYF.

The rearrangement joins TRBV28 to TRBJ2-1; 7 bases are shared with TRBD1. Per germline, CDR1 MDHEN and CDR2 SYDVKM. V was pared by 8 bases and J by 0 bases, with 13 bases of the junction left unmatched. This CDR3 comprises 17 residues. CDR3 loop: CASQGVRGTGSYNEQFF. CDR3 nucleotides: TGTGCCAGCCAGGGGGTGCGAGGGACCGGCTCCTACAATGAGCAGTTCTTC. The variable domain in full, with the rest retrieved from reference TRBV28 and TRBJ2-1, is DVKVTQSSRYLVKRTGEKVFLECVQDMDHENMFWYRQDPGLGLRLIYFSYDVKMKEKGDIPEGYSVSREKKERFSLILESASTNQTSMYLCASQGVRGTGSYNEQFFGPGTRLTVL.